Presented here are 2 T cell receptor beta chains from one specimen sequenced in a study of cytomegalovirus exposure and HLA in healthy donors. Amplification used 60 Vbeta primers and 13 Jbeta primers. Profiled with immunoSEQ multiplex PCR; TCRdb holds only in-frame clones, not every one. The data hold around 64,000 clones, with roughly 68% observed a single time. The source material was PBMCs. These receptor sequences come from a woman aged 50 to 60 in good health and CMV-seronegative.

The chain uses TRBV4-1 and TRBJ2-1; TRBD2 is a possible D gene (5 bases). Germline lookup yields CDR1 MGHRA and CDR2 YSYEKL. Between the trimmed V and J ends, which lost 4 bases and 10 bases, there was a span of 20 bases. This CDR3 contains 15 residues. Here the CDR3 reads CASSLSRGVGLEQFF. Here the CDR3 DNA reads TGCGCCAGCAGCCTAAGTCGGGGTGTCGGTTTGGAGCAGTTCTTC.

This clone was seen a handful of times. The genes are TRBV27 and TRBJ1-5, with a possible D match to TRBD1 (6 bases). CDR1 is MNHEY, CDR2 SMNVEV, per germline (reference sequence). Trimming removed 5 bases at V and 4 bases at J, with 15 bases between. The CDR3 runs 15 residues. CDR3 sequence (DNA): TGTGCCAGCAGTCCCGGGGGGGGCGGGAATCAGCCCCAGCATTTT. It yields the protein CASSPGGGGNQPQHF.